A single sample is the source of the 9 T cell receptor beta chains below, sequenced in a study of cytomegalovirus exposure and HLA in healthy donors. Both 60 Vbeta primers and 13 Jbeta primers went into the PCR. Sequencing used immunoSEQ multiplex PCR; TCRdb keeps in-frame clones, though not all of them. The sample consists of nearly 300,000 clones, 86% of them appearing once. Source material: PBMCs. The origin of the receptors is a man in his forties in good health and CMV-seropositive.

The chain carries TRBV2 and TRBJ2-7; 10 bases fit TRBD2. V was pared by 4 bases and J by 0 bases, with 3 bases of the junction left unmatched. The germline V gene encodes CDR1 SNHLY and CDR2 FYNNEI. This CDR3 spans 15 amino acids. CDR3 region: CASSGTSGFSYEQYF. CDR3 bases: TGTGCCAGCAGTGGGACTAGCGGCTTCTCCTACGAGCAGTACTTC.

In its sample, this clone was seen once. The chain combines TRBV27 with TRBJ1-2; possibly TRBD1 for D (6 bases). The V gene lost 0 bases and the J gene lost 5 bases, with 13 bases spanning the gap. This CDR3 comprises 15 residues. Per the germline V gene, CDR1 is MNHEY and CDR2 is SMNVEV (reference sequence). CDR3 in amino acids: CASSLSVGQPYGYTF. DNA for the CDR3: TGTGCCAGCAGTTTATCAGTAGGACAGCCTTATGGCTACACCTTC.

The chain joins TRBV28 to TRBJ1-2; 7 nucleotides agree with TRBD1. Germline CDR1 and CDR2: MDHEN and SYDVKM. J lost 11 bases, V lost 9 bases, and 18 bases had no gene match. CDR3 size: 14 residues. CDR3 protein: CARPGQRATIGYTF. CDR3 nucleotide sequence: TGTGCCAGGCCGGGACAGAGGGCTACTATTGGTTACACCTTC.

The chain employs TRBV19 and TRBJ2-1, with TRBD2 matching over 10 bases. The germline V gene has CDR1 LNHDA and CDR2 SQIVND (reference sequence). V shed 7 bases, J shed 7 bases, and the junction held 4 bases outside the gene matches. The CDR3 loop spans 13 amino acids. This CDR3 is CASTPSGRNEQFF. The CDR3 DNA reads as TGTGCCAGTACCCCTAGCGGGAGAAATGAGCAGTTCTTC.

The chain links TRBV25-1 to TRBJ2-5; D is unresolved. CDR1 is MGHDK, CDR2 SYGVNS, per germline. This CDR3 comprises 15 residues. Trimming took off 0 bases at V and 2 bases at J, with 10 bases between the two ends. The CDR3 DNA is TGTGCCAGCAGTGAATATATAAACGGGCAAGAGACCCAGTACTTC. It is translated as CASSEYINGQETQYF.

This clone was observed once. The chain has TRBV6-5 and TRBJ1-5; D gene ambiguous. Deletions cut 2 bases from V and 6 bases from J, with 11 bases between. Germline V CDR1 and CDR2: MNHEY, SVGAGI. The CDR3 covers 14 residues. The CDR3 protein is CASSYGAGGQPQHF. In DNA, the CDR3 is TGTGCCAGCAGTTACGGAGCAGGAGGTCAGCCCCAGCATTTT.

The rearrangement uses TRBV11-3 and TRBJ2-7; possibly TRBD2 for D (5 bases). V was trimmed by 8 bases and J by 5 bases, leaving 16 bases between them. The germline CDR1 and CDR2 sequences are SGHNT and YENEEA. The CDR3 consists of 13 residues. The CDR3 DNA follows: TGTGCCAGCGGCGGGTCACGAACGGACGAGCAGTACTTC. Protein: CASGGSRTDEQYF.

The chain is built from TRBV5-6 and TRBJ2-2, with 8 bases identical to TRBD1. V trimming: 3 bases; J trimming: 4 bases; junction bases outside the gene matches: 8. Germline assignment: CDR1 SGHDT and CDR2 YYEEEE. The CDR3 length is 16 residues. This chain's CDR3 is CASSWWGQEITGELFF. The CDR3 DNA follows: TGTGCCAGCAGCTGGTGGGGACAGGAGATCACCGGGGAGCTGTTTTTT.

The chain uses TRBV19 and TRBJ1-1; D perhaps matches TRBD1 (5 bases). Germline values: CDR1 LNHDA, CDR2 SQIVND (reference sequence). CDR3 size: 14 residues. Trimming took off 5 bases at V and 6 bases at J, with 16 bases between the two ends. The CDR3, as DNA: TGTGCCAGTAGTTCGCCCGGTAGGGGCCCTGAAGCTTTCTTT. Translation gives CASSSPGRGPEAFF.